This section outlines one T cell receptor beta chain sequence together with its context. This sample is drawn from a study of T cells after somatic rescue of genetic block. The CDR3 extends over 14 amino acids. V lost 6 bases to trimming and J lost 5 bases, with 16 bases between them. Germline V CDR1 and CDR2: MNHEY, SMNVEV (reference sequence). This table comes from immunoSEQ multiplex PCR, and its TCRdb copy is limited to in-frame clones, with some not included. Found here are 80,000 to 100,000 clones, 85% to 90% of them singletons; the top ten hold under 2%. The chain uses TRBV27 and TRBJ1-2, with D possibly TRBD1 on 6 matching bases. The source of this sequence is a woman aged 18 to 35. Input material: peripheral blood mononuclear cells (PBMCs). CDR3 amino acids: CASRQGPFDYGYTF. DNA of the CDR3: TGTGCCAGCAGACAGGGTCCTTTCGATTATGGCTACACCTTC.